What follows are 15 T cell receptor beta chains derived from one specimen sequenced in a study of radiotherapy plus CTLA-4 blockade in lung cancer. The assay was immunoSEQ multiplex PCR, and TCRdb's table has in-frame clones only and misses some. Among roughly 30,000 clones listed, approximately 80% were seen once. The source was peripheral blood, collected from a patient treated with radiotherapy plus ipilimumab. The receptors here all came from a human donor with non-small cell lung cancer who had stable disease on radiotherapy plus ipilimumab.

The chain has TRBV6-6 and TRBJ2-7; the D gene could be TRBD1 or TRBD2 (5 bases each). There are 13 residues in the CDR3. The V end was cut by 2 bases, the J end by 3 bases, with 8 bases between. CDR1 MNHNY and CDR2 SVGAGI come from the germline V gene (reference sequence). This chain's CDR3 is CASSYGTNYEQYF. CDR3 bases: TGTGCCAGCAGTTACGGGACGAACTACGAGCAGTACTTC.

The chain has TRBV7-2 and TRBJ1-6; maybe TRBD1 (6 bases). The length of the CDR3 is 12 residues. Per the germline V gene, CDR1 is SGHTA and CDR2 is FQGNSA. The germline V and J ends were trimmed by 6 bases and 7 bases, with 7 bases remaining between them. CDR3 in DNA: TGTGCCAGCAGTACAGGGAATTCACCCCTCCACTTT. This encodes CASSTGNSPLHF. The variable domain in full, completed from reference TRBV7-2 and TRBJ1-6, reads GAGVSQSPSNKVTEKGKDVELRCDPISGHTALYWYRQSLGQGLEFLIYFQGNSAPDKSGLPSDRFSAERTGGSVSTLTIQRTQQEDSAVYLCASSTGNSPLHFGNGTRLTVT.

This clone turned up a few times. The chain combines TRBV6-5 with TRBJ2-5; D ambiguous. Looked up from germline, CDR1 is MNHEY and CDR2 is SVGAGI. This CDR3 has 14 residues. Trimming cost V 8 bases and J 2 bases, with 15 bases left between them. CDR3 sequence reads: CASRNSWIQETQYF. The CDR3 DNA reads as TGTGCCAGCCGGAATAGTTGGATACAAGAGACCCAGTACTTC.

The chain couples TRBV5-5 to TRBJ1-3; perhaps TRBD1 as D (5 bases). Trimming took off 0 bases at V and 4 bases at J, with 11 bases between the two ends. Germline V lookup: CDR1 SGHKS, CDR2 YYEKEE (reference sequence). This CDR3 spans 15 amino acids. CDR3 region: CASSLGAGTGNTIYF. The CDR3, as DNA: TGTGCCAGCAGCTTGGGGGCAGGGACGGGAAACACCATATATTTT. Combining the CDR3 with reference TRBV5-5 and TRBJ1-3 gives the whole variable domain DAGVTQSPTHLIKTRGQQVTLRCSPISGHKSVSWYQQVLGQGPQFIFQYYEKEERGRGNFPDRFSARQFPNYSSELNVNALLLGDSALYLCASSLGAGTGNTIYFGEGSWLTVV.

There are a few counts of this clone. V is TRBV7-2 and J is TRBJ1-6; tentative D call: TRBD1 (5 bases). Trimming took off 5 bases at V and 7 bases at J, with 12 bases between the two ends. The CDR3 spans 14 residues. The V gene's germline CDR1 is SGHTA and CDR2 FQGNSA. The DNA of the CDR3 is TGTGCCAGCAGCCGAGGGACCGCCAATTCACCCCTCCACTTT. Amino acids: CASSRGTANSPLHF.

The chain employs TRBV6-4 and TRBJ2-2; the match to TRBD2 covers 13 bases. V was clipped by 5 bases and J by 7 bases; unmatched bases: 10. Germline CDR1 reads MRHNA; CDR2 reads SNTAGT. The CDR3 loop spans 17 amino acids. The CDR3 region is CASSPPTSGGMVGELFF. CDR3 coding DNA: TGTGCCAGCAGTCCCCCGACTAGCGGGGGGATGGTCGGGGAGCTGTTTTTT.

CDR3 in amino acids: CASSSRGEGTGELFF. CDR3 bases: TGTGCCAGCAGCTCACGAGGGGAGGGCACCGGGGAGCTGTTTTTT. The chain couples TRBV11-3 to TRBJ2-2, with 7 bases matching TRBD2. V gave up 4 bases and J gave up 4 bases; unmatched junction bases: 6. Germline-derived CDR1 and CDR2 are SGHNT and YENEEA. CDR3 length: 15 residues.

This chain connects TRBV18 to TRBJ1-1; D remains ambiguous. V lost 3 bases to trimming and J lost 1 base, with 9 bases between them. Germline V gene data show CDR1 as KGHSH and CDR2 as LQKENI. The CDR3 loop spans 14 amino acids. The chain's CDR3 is CASSPDKGNTEAFF. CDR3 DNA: TGTGCCAGCTCACCCGACAAGGGGAACACTGAAGCTTTCTTT.

The CDR3 DNA is TGTGCCAGCAGTTATCGGACAGGGAGCTACGAGCAGTACGTC. This gives the protein CASSYRTGSYEQYV. The V gene is TRBV27, the J gene TRBJ2-7; 8 positions match TRBD1. Losses at the gene ends were 4 bases for V and 3 bases for J; bases not matched to a gene: 5. Germline CDR1 and CDR2: MNHEY and SMNVEV (reference sequence). The CDR3 has 14 residues.

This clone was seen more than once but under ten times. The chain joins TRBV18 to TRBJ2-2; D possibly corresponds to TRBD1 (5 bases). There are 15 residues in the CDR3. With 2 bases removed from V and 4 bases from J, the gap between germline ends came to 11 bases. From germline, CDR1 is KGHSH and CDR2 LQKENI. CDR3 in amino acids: CASSPNRPGTGELFF. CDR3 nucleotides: TGTGCCAGCTCACCAAACAGGCCTGGCACCGGGGAGCTGTTTTTT. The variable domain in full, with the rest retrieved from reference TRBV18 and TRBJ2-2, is NAGVMQNPRHLVRRRGQEARLRCSPMKGHSHVYWYRQLPEEGLKFMVYLQKENIIDESGMPKERFSAEFPKEGPSILRIQQVVRGDSAAYFCASSPNRPGTGELFFGEGSRLTVL.

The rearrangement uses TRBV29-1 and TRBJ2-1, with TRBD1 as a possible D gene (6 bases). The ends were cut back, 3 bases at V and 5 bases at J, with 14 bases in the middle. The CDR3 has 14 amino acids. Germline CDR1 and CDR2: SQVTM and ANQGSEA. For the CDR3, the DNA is TGCAGCGTTGATGCGACAGGTTCTAACAATGAGCAGTTCTTC. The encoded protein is CSVDATGSNNEQFF.

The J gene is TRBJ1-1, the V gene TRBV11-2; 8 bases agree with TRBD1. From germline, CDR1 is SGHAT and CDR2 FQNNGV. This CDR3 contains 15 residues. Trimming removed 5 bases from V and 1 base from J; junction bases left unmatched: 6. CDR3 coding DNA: TGTGCCAGCAGCCCCTCGGACAGGGCGAACACTGAAGCTTTCTTT. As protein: CASSPSDRANTEAFF.

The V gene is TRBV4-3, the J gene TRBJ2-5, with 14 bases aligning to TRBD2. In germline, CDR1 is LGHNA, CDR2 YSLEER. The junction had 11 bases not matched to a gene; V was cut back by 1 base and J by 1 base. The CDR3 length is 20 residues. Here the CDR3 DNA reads TGCGCCAGCAGCCAAGGACCCGGGACTAGCGGGGGTGTCCTCCAAGAGACCCAGTACTTC. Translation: CASSQGPGTSGGVLQETQYF.

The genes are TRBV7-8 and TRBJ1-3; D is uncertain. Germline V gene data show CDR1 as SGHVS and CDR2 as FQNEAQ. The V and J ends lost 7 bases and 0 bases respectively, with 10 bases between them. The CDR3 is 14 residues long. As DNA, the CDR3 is TGTGCCAGCACCCCCCGCAGCTCTGGAAACACCATATATTTT. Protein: CASTPRSSGNTIYF.

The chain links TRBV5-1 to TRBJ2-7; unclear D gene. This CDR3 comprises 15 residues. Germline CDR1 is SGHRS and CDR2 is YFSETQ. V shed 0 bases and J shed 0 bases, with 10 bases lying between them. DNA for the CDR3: TGCGCCAGCAGCTTGGAACAGACGAGCTCCTACGAGCAGTACTTC. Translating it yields CASSLEQTSSYEQYF.